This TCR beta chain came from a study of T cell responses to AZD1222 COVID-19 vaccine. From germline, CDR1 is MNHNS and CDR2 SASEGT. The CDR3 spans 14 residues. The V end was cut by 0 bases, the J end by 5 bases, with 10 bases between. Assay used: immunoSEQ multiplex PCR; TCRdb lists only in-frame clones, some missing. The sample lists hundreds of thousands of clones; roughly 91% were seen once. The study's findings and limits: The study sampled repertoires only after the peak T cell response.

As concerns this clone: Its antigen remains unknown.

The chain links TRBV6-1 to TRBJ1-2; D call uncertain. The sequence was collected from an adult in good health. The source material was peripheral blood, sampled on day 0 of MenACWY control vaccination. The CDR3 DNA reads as TGTGCCAGCAGTGAAGCCGTAGAGCCTTATGGCTACACCTTC. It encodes CASSEAVEPYGYTF.